This T cell receptor beta chain was documented in a study of cytomegalovirus exposure and HLA in healthy donors. Findings and limits, study-wide: Cytomegalovirus association was assigned to 170 or so TCR beta chains.

In the PCR, 60 Vbeta and 13 Jbeta primers were used. Using immunoSEQ multiplex PCR, the repertoire was profiled, and TCRdb retains in-frame clones only, with some absent. Of 60,000 to 90,000 clones in the sample, around 83% were seen once. Note on this clone: As yet, its antigen is unknown.

The CDR3 is made up of 17 amino acids. Germline loops: CDR1 SGHRS, CDR2 YFSETQ. The V end was cut by 0 bases, the J end by 2 bases, with 17 bases between. This receptor was obtained from an older man in good health and CMV-seropositive. The sequenced material came from PBMCs. The chain employs TRBV5-1 and TRBJ2-5; D may be TRBD2 (5 bases). CDR3 DNA sequence: TGCGCCAGCAGCTTGGGGCTTTCGGACTTAGGGCAAGAGACCCAGTACTTC. It is translated as CASSLGLSDLGQETQYF.